Listed below are T cell receptor beta chains from one sample, sequenced in a study of blood T cell repertoires in COVID-19. The data were produced by immunoSEQ multiplex PCR, yet TCRdb's version contains in-frame clones alone and is incomplete. The data contain 55,000 to 75,000 clones, approximately 90% of them singletons. The sample comprised peripheral blood. The receptors originated from a human donor in a cohort sampled during active COVID-19. CDR3s include the opening cysteine and the closing phenylalanine or tryptophan. Each record gives: J gene, V gene, clone size, D gene, CDR3 protein, CDR3 DNA. D genes are given only for firm matches. Size is omitted from some rows. Given values are once, few, many or a class for expanded clones.

J: TRBJ1-6; V: TRBV10-2; size: .; D: TRBD1; CDR3: CASRDGTGLSPLHF; DNA: TGCGCCAGCCGGGACGGGACAGGGTTGTCACCCCTCCACTTT
J: TRBJ2-7; V: TRBV5-1; size: .; D: .; CDR3: CASSFRTVDSEQYF; DNA: TGCGCCAGCAGCTTTCGGACAGTCGACAGCGAGCAGTACTTC
J: TRBJ2-7; V: TRBV2; size: .; D: TRBD1; CDR3: CASRDRDIGEQYF; DNA: TGTGCCAGCAGAGACAGGGATATAGGTGAGCAGTACTTC
J: TRBJ2-7; V: TRBV5-6; size: .; D: TRBD2; CDR3: CASSLGLAGATGYEQYF; DNA: TGTGCCAGCAGCTTAGGACTAGCGGGGGCGACCGGGTACGAGCAGTACTTC
J: TRBJ1-5; V: TRBV30; size: .; D: .; CDR3: CAWRDQGIYQPQHF; DNA: TGTGCCTGGAGGGACCAGGGGATATATCAGCCCCAGCATTTT
J: TRBJ1-4; V: TRBV30; size: .; D: .; CDR3: CAWSVGQGLVGNEKLFF; DNA: TGTGCCTGGAGTGTAGGGCAGGGATTAGTGGGGAATGAAAAACTGTTTTTT
J: TRBJ2-7; V: TRBV5-1; size: .; D: TRBD1; CDR3: CASSWTGSYEQYF; DNA: TGCGCCAGCAGCTGGACAGGGTCCTACGAGCAGTACTTC
J: TRBJ2-1; V: TRBV14; size: .; D: .; CDR3: CASSRRADSPGQFF; DNA: TGTGCCAGCAGCCGTCGGGCGGACTCCCCGGGGCAGTTCTTC
J: TRBJ1-6; V: TRBV28; size: .; D: TRBD1; CDR3: CASRPGTGYSPLHF; DNA: TGTGCCAGCAGACCAGGGACAGGTTATTCACCCCTCCACTTT
J: TRBJ1-3; V: TRBV5-1; size: .; D: TRBD1; CDR3: CASSLVGTGVLSGNTIYF; DNA: TGCGCCAGCAGCTTGGTAGGGACAGGGGTCCTCTCTGGAAACACCATATATTTT
J: TRBJ1-1; V: TRBV29-1; size: .; D: TRBD1; CDR3: CSVDSGTGNAEAFF; DNA: TGCAGCGTAGATTCCGGGACAGGGAACGCTGAAGCTTTCTTT
J: TRBJ2-7; V: TRBV19; size: .; D: .; CDR3: CASSPTTGLSYEQYF; DNA: TGTGCCAGTAGCCCTACCACAGGGCTCTCCTACGAGCAGTACTTC
J: TRBJ2-7; V: TRBV29-1; size: once; D: .; CDR3: CSVLQGTLGEQYF; DNA: TGCAGCGTGCTGCAGGGCACCTTAGGGGAGCAGTACTTC
J: TRBJ1-3; V: TRBV9; size: .; D: .; CDR3: CASSVSYGGNTIYF; DNA: TGTGCCAGCAGCGTATCCTATGGTGGAAACACCATATATTTT
J: TRBJ1-2; V: TRBV13; size: .; D: .; CDR3: CASSLSAGGGYTF; DNA: TGTGCCAGCAGCTTATCAGCCGGGGGAGGCTACACCTTC
J: TRBJ1-1; V: TRBV11-2; size: .; D: TRBD1; CDR3: CASSSKRGTGTTEAFF; DNA: TGTGCCAGCAGCTCAAAAAGGGGGACAGGTACGACTGAAGCTTTCTTT
J: TRBJ2-7; V: TRBV7-8; size: .; D: TRBD1; CDR3: CASSLPRTGGASSYEQYF; DNA: TGTGCCAGCAGCTTACCCCGGACAGGGGGAGCGAGCTCCTACGAGCAGTACTTC
J: TRBJ1-1; V: TRBV5-5; size: .; D: .; CDR3: CASSRSGNTEAFF; DNA: TGTGCCAGCAGCCGTTCGGGGAACACTGAAGCTTTCTTT
J: TRBJ2-7; V: TRBV3-1/TRBV3-2; size: few; D: TRBD2; CDR3: CASSPTGTRVNEQYF; DNA: TGTGCCAGCAGCCCTACCGGGACTAGAGTCAACGAGCAGTACTTC
J: TRBJ2-7; V: TRBV7-9; size: .; D: .; CDR3: CASSSSTATYEQYF; DNA: TGTGCCAGCAGCTCCAGTACAGCCACCTACGAGCAGTACTTC
J: TRBJ1-2; V: TRBV9; size: .; D: TRBD1; CDR3: CASSPPSGGEVPNYGYTF; DNA: TGTGCCAGCAGCCCTCCCTCAGGGGGCGAAGTACCTAACTATGGCTACACCTTC
J: TRBJ1-1; V: TRBV30; size: .; D: .; CDR3: CAWSPGGLAFF; DNA: TGTGCCTGGAGCCCGGGGGGGCTGGCTTTCTTT
J: TRBJ1-1; V: TRBV5-1; size: .; D: TRBD1; CDR3: CASRAGTGGPFFTEAFF; DNA: TGCGCCAGCAGGGCCGGGACAGGGGGTCCTTTTTTCACTGAAGCTTTCTTT
J: TRBJ1-1; V: TRBV11-2; size: .; D: .; CDR3: CASSSSNTEAFF; DNA: TGTGCCAGCAGCTCATCAAACACTGAAGCTTTCTTT
J: TRBJ2-7; V: TRBV20-1; size: .; D: TRBD1; CDR3: CSALTGEEQYF; DNA: TGCAGTGCGTTAACAGGGGAAGAGCAGTACTTC
J: TRBJ1-4; V: TRBV6-6; size: .; D: .; CDR3: CASSYLDIAEREKLFF; DNA: TGTGCCAGCAGTTACCTGGACATAGCTGAGAGAGAAAAACTGTTTTTT
J: TRBJ2-7; V: TRBV6-5; size: .; D: TRBD1; CDR3: CASSYSTTGTYEQYF; DNA: TGTGCCAGCAGTTACTCTACGACAGGGACCTACGAGCAGTACTTC
J: TRBJ2-7; V: TRBV9; size: .; D: .; CDR3: CASSVDRQGYEQYF; DNA: TGTGCCAGCAGCGTAGATAGGCAGGGTTACGAGCAGTACTTC
J: TRBJ2-1; V: TRBV4-1; size: .; D: .; CDR3: CASSQDLGGQGRKQFF; DNA: TGCGCCAGCAGCCAAGATTTGGGGGGGCAGGGCCGAAAGCAGTTCTTC
J: TRBJ1-2; V: TRBV27; size: .; D: .; CDR3: CASSLGGLDYGYTF; DNA: TGTGCCAGCAGCCTAGGAGGTTTGGACTATGGCTACACCTTC
J: TRBJ1-1; V: TRBV30; size: .; D: TRBD1; CDR3: CAWIRGLDTEAFF; DNA: TGTGCCTGGATAAGGGGGCTTGACACTGAAGCTTTCTTT
J: TRBJ1-5; V: TRBV2; size: .; D: TRBD1; CDR3: CASSEVRTGPQHF; DNA: TGTGCCAGCAGTGAAGTACGGACAGGGCCCCAGCATTTT
J: TRBJ2-2; V: TRBV10-1; size: .; D: .; CDR3: CASSDRLGLNTGELFF; DNA: TGCGCCAGCAGTGACAGGTTGGGACTGAACACCGGGGAGCTGTTTTTT
J: TRBJ1-6; V: TRBV6-2/TRBV6-3; size: .; D: .; CDR3: CASSLSRGQSNSPLHF; DNA: TGTGCCAGCAGTTTGAGCCGAGGACAGAGTAATTCACCCCTCCACTTT
J: TRBJ2-3; V: TRBV5-1; size: .; D: TRBD2; CDR3: CASSFGGGSTDTQYF; DNA: TGCGCCAGCAGCTTCGGCGGGGGTAGCACAGATACGCAGTATTTT
J: TRBJ2-7; V: TRBV11-2; size: .; D: .; CDR3: CASSPWTGDYEQYF; DNA: TGTGCCAGCAGCCCTTGGACCGGGGACTACGAGCAGTACTTC
J: TRBJ1-5; V: TRBV28; size: .; D: .; CDR3: CASSFLPVNQPQHF; DNA: TGTGCCAGCAGTTTTCTCCCGGTCAATCAGCCCCAGCATTTT
J: TRBJ1-5; V: TRBV11-1; size: .; D: .; CDR3: CASSANQPQHF; DNA: TGTGCCAGCAGCGCGAATCAGCCCCAGCATTTT
J: TRBJ2-5; V: TRBV27; size: .; D: TRBD2; CDR3: CASSSEREGPGETQYF; DNA: TGTGCCAGCAGTTCAGAGCGGGAAGGTCCGGGAGAGACCCAGTACTTC
J: TRBJ1-2; V: TRBV27; size: .; D: .; CDR3: CASSLNRVNGYTF; DNA: TGTGCCAGCAGTCTTAACAGGGTTAATGGCTACACCTTC
J: TRBJ2-7; V: TRBV11-2; size: .; D: TRBD2; CDR3: CASSLGLAGVNYEQYF; DNA: TGTGCCAGCAGCTTAGGACTAGCGGGGGTGAACTACGAGCAGTACTTC
J: TRBJ2-7; V: TRBV27; size: .; D: .; CDR3: CASSLMGQTGAYEQYF; DNA: TGTGCCAGCAGTTTGATGGGACAGACGGGGGCCTACGAGCAGTACTTC
J: TRBJ1-5; V: TRBV28; size: .; D: .; CDR3: CASSPRGLSNQPQHF; DNA: TGTGCCAGCAGTCCTAGGGGTTTGAGCAATCAGCCCCAGCATTTT
J: TRBJ1-6; V: TRBV28; size: .; D: .; CDR3: CASTNPRDKSNSPLHF; DNA: TGTGCCAGCACTAATCCTAGGGACAAATCTAATTCACCCCTCCACTTT
J: TRBJ2-7; V: TRBV6-2/TRBV6-3; size: .; D: .; CDR3: CASSYWRAGSYEQYF; DNA: TGTGCCAGCAGTTACTGGCGAGCGGGCTCCTACGAGCAGTACTTC
J: TRBJ1-2; V: TRBV3-1/TRBV3-2; size: .; D: TRBD1; CDR3: CASSQVGAGGRHGYTF; DNA: TGTGCCAGCAGCCAAGTTGGCGCAGGGGGGCGACATGGCTACACCTTC
J: TRBJ1-3; V: TRBV19; size: .; D: .; CDR3: CASSMYWGSGNTIYF; DNA: TGTGCCAGTAGTATGTACTGGGGCTCGGGAAACACCATATATTTT
J: TRBJ2-7; V: TRBV6-5; size: .; D: .; CDR3: CASSYAGHSYEQYF; DNA: TGTGCCAGCAGTTACGCAGGGCACTCCTACGAGCAGTACTTC
J: TRBJ2-7; V: TRBV21-1; size: .; D: .; CDR3: CASSNRGQGYEQYF; DNA: TGTGCCAGCAGCAATAGGGGACAGGGCTACGAGCAGTACTTC
J: TRBJ1-2; V: TRBV6-1; size: .; D: .; CDR3: CASSEPQDLAPGYTF; DNA: TGTGCCAGCAGTGAACCCCAGGACTTGGCACCCGGCTACACCTTC
J: TRBJ2-7; V: TRBV13; size: .; D: .; CDR3: CASSLRIAGHSYEQYF; DNA: TGTGCCAGCAGCTTAAGGATTGCGGGCCACTCCTACGAGCAGTACTTC
J: TRBJ1-1; V: TRBV21-1; size: .; D: .; CDR3: CARPRTGENTEAFF; DNA: TGTGCCAGGCCTCGGACAGGGGAAAACACTGAAGCTTTCTTT